A selection of T cell receptor beta chains follows, all from one sample in a study of blood T cell repertoires in COVID-19. Here immunoSEQ multiplex PCR was the method, and the copy in TCRdb shows in-frame clones only, minus some. The sample yields some 670,000 clones, 85% to 90% seen once. Source material: peripheral blood. The receptors stem from a woman between 18 and 29 years old with acute or convalescent COVID-19. CDR3s include the opening cysteine and the closing phenylalanine or tryptophan. D genes are given only for firm matches. Clone size is stated in some rows and not others, as once, few, many or a class when expanded.

D	V	size	J	DNA	CDR3
TRBD2	TRBV9	once	TRBJ2-1	TGTGCCAGCAAGGGGACTAATTACAATGAGCAGTTCTTC	CASKGTNYNEQFF
TRBD1	TRBV30	NA	TRBJ1-2	TGTGTAGGGGGCAACTATGGCTACACCTTC	CVGGNYGYTF
TRBD1	TRBV30	NA	TRBJ1-1	TGTGCCTGGACAACAGGGGCTACAGAAGCTTTCTTT	CAWTTGATEAFF
NA	TRBV3-1/TRBV3-2	NA	TRBJ1-1	TGTGCCAGCAGCCAAATCCTTGTCAGGAACACTGAAGCTTTCTTT	CASSQILVRNTEAFF
NA	TRBV6-2/TRBV6-3	NA	TRBJ2-1	TGTGCCAGCAGTTCCACTCCACTACCGGGTAGGAACAATGAGCAGTTCTTC	CASSSTPLPGRNNEQFF
NA	TRBV6-4	NA	TRBJ2-5	TGTGCCAGCAGTGACCCGAGTTGGCAAGAGACCCAGTACTTC	CASSDPSWQETQYF
TRBD1	TRBV6-5	NA	TRBJ2-7	TGTGCCAGCAGCTCCAGAGGGACAGGGTTCCACGAGCAGTACTTC	CASSSRGTGFHEQYF
NA	TRBV6-6	NA	TRBJ1-5	TGTGCCAGCAGTTACTCTAGACACGGTGGGAATCAGCCCCAGCATTTT	CASSYSRHGGNQPQHF
NA	TRBV23-1	NA	TRBJ1-6	TGCGCCAGCAGTCAATCCTTTCGGCGGGTAGGAGGGTCACCCCTCCACTTT	CASSQSFRRVGGSPLHF
TRBD1	TRBV19	once	TRBJ1-6	TGTGCCAGTAGTGGCGCAGGGACAGGTAATTCACCCCTCCACTTT	CASSGAGTGNSPLHF
TRBD1	TRBV12-5	NA	TRBJ1-3	TGTGCTAGTGGTTCACAGGGGGCTGTAGGAAACACCATATATTTT	CASGSQGAVGNTIYF
TRBD1	TRBV5-6	NA	TRBJ1-1	TGTGCCAGCAGCTCAGACAGGGAGCTGAACACTGAAGCTTTCTTT	CASSSDRELNTEAFF
NA	TRBV28	NA	TRBJ1-2	TGTGCCAGCAGCTCTAATCGGTTTAACTATGGCTACACCTTC	CASSSNRFNYGYTF
TRBD1	TRBV19	NA	TRBJ1-1	TGTGCCAGTTGGACAGGGGTATATACTGAAGCTTTCTTT	CASWTGVYTEAFF
NA	TRBV25-1	NA	TRBJ1-1	TGTGCCAGCAGTGAACCCTCGAGCGGGAACACTGAAGCTTTCTTT	CASSEPSSGNTEAFF
NA	TRBV9	NA	TRBJ2-3	TGTGCCAGCAGCCAAGTAAGCGGAGATACGCAGTATTTT	CASSQVSGDTQYF
NA	TRBV5-4	NA	TRBJ1-2	TGTGCCAGCAGCGTCGACAGCTATGGCTACACCTTC	CASSVDSYGYTF
TRBD1	TRBV4-1	NA	TRBJ1-2	TGCGCCAGCAGCCAAGATGCGGGACAGGGCTCCTATGGCTACACCTTC	CASSQDAGQGSYGYTF
NA	TRBV13	once	TRBJ2-1	TGTGCCAGCAGCTTACCGGGGAATGAGCAGTTCTTC	CASSLPGNEQFF
NA	TRBV7-2	NA	TRBJ2-5	TGTGCCAGCAGCCCGTCGGTGCGCGAGACCCAGTACTTC	CASSPSVRETQYF
NA	TRBV7-2	NA	TRBJ1-2	TGTGCCAGCAGCTTACGGGGTTATGGCTACACCTTC	CASSLRGYGYTF
NA	TRBV4-1	NA	TRBJ2-1	TGCGCCAGCAGCCAAGCGGGGGCCTACAATGAGCAGTTCTTC	CASSQAGAYNEQFF
NA	TRBV7-9	NA	TRBJ1-1	TGTGCCAGCAGCTTAGTGGGGACACAGGGATATAACACTGAAGCTTTCTTT	CASSLVGTQGYNTEAFF
NA	TRBV7-9	NA	TRBJ1-1	TGTGCCAGCAGCCCACGGTGGACTGAAGCTTTCTTT	CASSPRWTEAFF
TRBD1	TRBV9	NA	TRBJ2-2	TGTGCCAGCAGCGATGGGACAGGGGTGATCGGGGAGCTGTTTTTT	CASSDGTGVIGELFF
NA	TRBV3-1/TRBV3-2	NA	TRBJ2-2	TGTGCCAGCAGCAAGGGACTCCGGGCCGGGGAGCTGTTTTTT	CASSKGLRAGELFF
NA	TRBV27	NA	TRBJ2-2	TGTGCCAGCAGTCTCCGGGACATGTCGAACACCGGGGAGCTGTTTTTT	CASSLRDMSNTGELFF
TRBD2	TRBV2	once	TRBJ2-7	TGTGCCAGCAGTCAGGGAGGGCGCGAGCAGTACTTC	CASSQGGREQYF
NA	TRBV2	NA	TRBJ1-3	TGTGCCGCGATGAGGGGGGGTGGAGGAGGCCTTGGAAACACCATATATTTT	CAAMRGGGGGLGNTIYF
TRBD1	TRBV11-2	once	TRBJ2-7	TGTGCCAGCAGCTCGCCGGGACAGGGGGCGATTTTTTTCCACTTC	CASSSPGQGAIFFHF
NA	TRBV5-1	NA	TRBJ1-1	TGCGCCAGCAGCTTGGCGACAGATAACACTGAAGCTTTCTTT	CASSLATDNTEAFF
TRBD1	TRBV11-2	NA	TRBJ2-5	TGTGCCAGCAGCCGGGGACAGCAAGAGACCCAGTACTTC	CASSRGQQETQYF
TRBD1	TRBV20-1	NA	TRBJ1-5	TGCAGTGCTAATGACAGGGGCGGAAATCAGCCCCAGCATTTT	CSANDRGGNQPQHF
TRBD1	TRBV6-1	NA	TRBJ1-2	TGTGCCAGCAGTGAACAGGGGGGAGGCTACACCTTC	CASSEQGGGYTF
NA	TRBV2	NA	TRBJ1-4	TGTGCCAGCAGTCCCGGCGGCCGGGGGGAAAAACTGTTTTTT	CASSPGGRGEKLFF
NA	TRBV7-9	NA	TRBJ2-7	TGTGCCAGCAGACCCACCGGGACCTACGAGCAGTACTTC	CASRPTGTYEQYF
TRBD1	TRBV11-2	NA	TRBJ2-7	TGTGCCAGCAGCTGGATTACCGCGGGACAGGCTTACTACGAGCAGTACTTC	CASSWITAGQAYYEQYF
NA	TRBV5-1	NA	TRBJ1-4	TGCGCCAGCAGCTTGCAAGAGAGTCCCAATGAAAAACTGTTTTTT	CASSLQESPNEKLFF
NA	TRBV7-8	NA	TRBJ1-2	TGTGCCAGCAGCCCCCAGGGTTTCAACTATGGCTACACCTTC	CASSPQGFNYGYTF
NA	TRBV30	NA	TRBJ1-3	TGTGCCTGGAGTTCGATTCAGGCGTTCTCTGGAAACACCATATATTTT	CAWSSIQAFSGNTIYF
TRBD1	TRBV7-2	NA	TRBJ2-7	TGTGCCAGCAGCTTGGGGACAGGGTGGGGCGAGCAGTACTTC	CASSLGTGWGEQYF
TRBD2	TRBV5-1	NA	TRBJ2-7	TGCGCCAGCAGCTTTGTAAGCGGGGGGGATAACTACGAGCAGTACTTC	CASSFVSGGDNYEQYF
NA	TRBV28	once	TRBJ1-3	TGTGCCAGCACCCCCCTTGATAAGGAGGGAAACACCATATATTTT	CASTPLDKEGNTIYF
TRBD1	TRBV15	NA	TRBJ1-6	TGTGCCATCGGTCGACAGGGGATACGGCCCCTCCACTTT	CAIGRQGIRPLHF
NA	TRBV30	NA	TRBJ1-1	TGTGCCTGGAGTGTTGAGGGAAGGACTGAAGCTTTCTTT	CAWSVEGRTEAFF
NA	TRBV12-5	NA	TRBJ2-3	TGTGCTAGTGGTTTGGTACCAGGGCGACGCACAGATACGCAGTATTTT	CASGLVPGRRTDTQYF
TRBD2	TRBV30	NA	TRBJ2-1	TGTGCCTGCCGGACTAGCGGCTACAATGAGCAGTTCTTC	CACRTSGYNEQFF
NA	TRBV7-9	NA	TRBJ1-3	TGTGCCAGCAGCTTATCCCCCGACAGTTGGTCCTTT	CASSLSPDSWSF
TRBD1	TRBV9	NA	TRBJ2-7	TGTGCCAGCAGCGTTGGGGACAGATCCTACGAGCAGTACTTC	CASSVGDRSYEQYF
NA	TRBV9	NA	TRBJ1-2	TGTGCCAGCAGCGAGGGGGGGCGGTATGGCTACACCTTC	CASSEGGRYGYTF
TRBD1	TRBV3-1/TRBV3-2	NA	TRBJ2-7	TGTGCCAGCAGCCAAAAAGGATCCGGGACAGGGCGGGAGCAGTACTTC	CASSQKGSGTGREQYF
TRBD1	TRBV4-3	NA	TRBJ2-7	TGCGCCAGCAGCCCTTGGTTCGTGCAGGGGGATGGCGAGCAGTACTTC	CASSPWFVQGDGEQYF
TRBD1	TRBV7-9	NA	TRBJ1-2	TGTGCCAGCAGCTCCGGAGACAGGGACTATGGCTACACCTTC	CASSSGDRDYGYTF